This TCR beta chain is drawn from a study of OX40 agonist ivuxolimab in advanced cancers. Whole-study context: Among those enrolled, mean age was around 60 years (range roughly 20 to 79) and 70% to 85% were male.

Repertoires were generated with immunoSEQ multiplex PCR, while TCRdb's copy carries only in-frame clones and drops some. The sample consists of 80,000 to 95,000 clones, about 90% of them appearing once. This clone was counted only a few times. Enrollment shut out patients with autoimmune disease history or systemic immunosuppression. The CDR3 extends over 16 amino acids. The ends were cut back, 4 bases at V and 0 bases at J, with 14 bases in the middle. Per the germline V gene, CDR1 is ENHRY and CDR2 is SYGVKD. The clonotype originates from an adult with an advanced solid tumor such as melanoma, head and neck, liver or kidney cancer. Source: CD4+ or CD8+ T cells sorted from blood, taken in a trial of the OX40 agonist ivuxolimab. The rearrangement uses TRBV10-3 and TRBJ2-3; D not certain. The CDR3 region is CAISARRNPSTDTQYF. CDR3 nucleotide sequence: TGTGCCATCAGTGCAAGACGGAACCCTAGCACAGATACGCAGTATTTT.